The T cell receptor beta chain under discussion was sequenced for a study of blood T cell repertoires in COVID-19. Study in general: T cells, B-cell-depleted T cells, or PBMCs provided the cDNA or gDNA that served as material.

Individuals drawn from 20 to 25 US areas were about 18 to 95 years old. CDR1 is MNHEY, CDR2 SMNVEV, per germline (reference sequence). The CDR3 runs 17 residues. The V and J ends lost 1 base and 5 bases, in that order; junction bases with no gene match: 8. The assay was immunoSEQ multiplex PCR, and TCRdb's table has in-frame clones only and misses some. The sample lists 250,000 to 350,000 clones, around nine tenths occurring once. The chain uses TRBV27 and TRBJ2-2; 9 bases are a match to TRBD1. The receptor was derived from a woman aged 40-49 years who had recovered from COVID-19. The specimen sequenced was PBMCs or T cells enriched from blood (not recorded which). This chain's CDR3 is CASSLFATGGGTGELFF. CDR3 in DNA: TGTGCCAGCAGTTTATTCGCGACAGGGGGTGGGACCGGGGAGCTGTTTTTT.